This is a list of T cell receptor beta chains from one sample in a study of cytomegalovirus exposure and HLA in healthy donors. Sequenced by immunoSEQ multiplex PCR; TCRdb stores in-frame clones only, minus some. The table has tens of thousands of clones, around 71% seen once; the top ten hold approximately 7.8%. Sequencing was done on a sample of PBMCs. The origin of the receptors is a man aged 55-75 years in good health and CMV-seronegative. Each CDR3 is given with its conserved first and last residue. A D gene is named only where the DNA matches it firmly. The size of a clone is reported for some rows only, either as once, few or many, or as a class for expanded clones.

NA,TRBV2,TRBD2,TRBJ2-7,11,TGTGCCAGCAGCCCCGGGGGGGTGCAGTACTTC,CASSPGGVQYF
few,TRBV30,TRBD1,TRBJ1-3,12,TGTGCCTGGGACAGGGCTGGAAACACCATATATTTT,CAWDRAGNTIYF
NA,TRBV6-6,NA,TRBJ1-1,11,TGTGCCAGCGAGAGGGAGGCTGAAGCTTTCTTT,CASEREAEAFF
once,TRBV5-1,TRBD1,TRBJ1-1,17,TGCGCCAGCAGCTTTCACCGGGACAGGGGGCTTTCCGATGAAGCTTTCTTT,CASSFHRDRGLSDEAFF
NA,TRBV7-2,TRBD2,TRBJ2-3,14,TGTGCCAGCAGCCCGGGACTAGCCGCAGATACGCAGTATTTT,CASSPGLAADTQYF
NA,TRBV5-4,NA,TRBJ2-3,15,TGTGCCAGCAGCTTCGGTATTTCTAGCACAGATACGCAGTATTTT,CASSFGISSTDTQYF
NA,TRBV23-1,NA,TRBJ2-7,15,TGCGCCAGCAGTCAATCATGGGGGCAGCACTACGAGCAGTACTTC,CASSQSWGQHYEQYF
NA,TRBV15,TRBD1,TRBJ1-6,17,TGTGCCACCAGCAGAGCCCGGACAGGGACGAATAATTCACCCCTCCACTTT,CATSRARTGTNNSPLHF
few,TRBV9,TRBD1,TRBJ1-2,14,TGTGCCAGCACACCGGACAGGGGCTTTTATGGCTACACCTTC,CASTPDRGFYGYTF
NA,TRBV19,TRBD1,TRBJ2-6,16,TGTGCCAGTACCAGGGACAGGGACTCTGGGGCCAACGTCCTGACTTTC,CASTRDRDSGANVLTF
few,TRBV10-3,NA,TRBJ2-2,15,TGTGCCATCAGTGACAGCCAAACAAGGGGCGGGGAGCTGTTTTTT,CAISDSQTRGGELFF
NA,TRBV7-9,TRBD1,TRBJ1-2,15,TGTGCCAGCAGCTTCAGGACAGGGGGCGCGGGGGGCTACACCTTC,CASSFRTGGAGGYTF
NA,TRBV5-4,TRBD1,TRBJ2-5,16,TGTGCCAGCAGCCCCCAGGGACAGAGCAAACAAGAGACCCAGTACTTC,CASSPQGQSKQETQYF
NA,TRBV30,NA,TRBJ2-2,12,TGTGCCTGGACTAGCCCCGCCGGGGAGCTGTTTTTT,CAWTSPAGELFF
NA,TRBV2,NA,TRBJ2-5,13,TGTGCCAGCATGCGGGACTTCCAAGAGACCCAGTACTTC,CASMRDFQETQYF
NA,TRBV10-3,NA,TRBJ2-7,14,TGTGCCATCAGTGCAGGGGATAACTCCTACGAGCAGTACTTC,CAISAGDNSYEQYF
NA,TRBV4-3,NA,TRBJ2-6,15,TGCGCCAGCAGCCAAGCAGGGGAGGGGGCCAACGTCCTGACTTTC,CASSQAGEGANVLTF
NA,TRBV5-1,TRBD2,TRBJ2-3,15,TGCGCCAGCAGCTCTAGCGGGGAGACCACAGATACGCAGTATTTT,CASSSSGETTDTQYF
NA,TRBV19,NA,TRBJ1-4,15,TGTGCCAGTAGTTCGCAGGTTGCAACTAATGAAAAACTGTTTTTT,CASSSQVATNEKLFF
NA,TRBV11-2,TRBD1,TRBJ2-5,15,TGTGCCAGCAGCCCGCGGACAGGGCAGGGAGAGACCCAGTACTTC,CASSPRTGQGETQYF
NA,TRBV4-2,NA,TRBJ2-7,15,TGTGCCAGCAGCCAAGGCCTGGCGGAAACCTACGAGCAGTACTTC,CASSQGLAETYEQYF
NA,TRBV7-2,TRBD2,TRBJ2-3,16,TGTGCCAGCAGCTTAGCGGGCGGGGGGGCCGAGGATACGCAGTATTTT,CASSLAGGGAEDTQYF
NA,TRBV6-1,NA,TRBJ2-5,15,TGTGCCAGCAGTGAGACTCCGAACAGGGAAGAGACCCAGTACTTC,CASSETPNREETQYF